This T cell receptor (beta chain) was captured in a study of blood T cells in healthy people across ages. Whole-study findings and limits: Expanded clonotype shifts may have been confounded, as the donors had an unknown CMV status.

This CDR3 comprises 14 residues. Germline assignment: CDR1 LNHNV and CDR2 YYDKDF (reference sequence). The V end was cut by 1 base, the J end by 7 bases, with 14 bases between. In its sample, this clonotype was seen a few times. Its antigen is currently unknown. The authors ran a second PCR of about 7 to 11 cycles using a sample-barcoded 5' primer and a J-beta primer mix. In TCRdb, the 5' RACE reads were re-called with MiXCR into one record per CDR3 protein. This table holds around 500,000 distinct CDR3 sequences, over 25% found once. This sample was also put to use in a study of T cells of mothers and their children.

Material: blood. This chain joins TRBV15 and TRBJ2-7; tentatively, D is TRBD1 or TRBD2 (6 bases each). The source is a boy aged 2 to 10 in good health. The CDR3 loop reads CATSRVGGDQEQYF. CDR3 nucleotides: TGTGCCACCAGCAGAGTGGGGGGCGACCAAGAGCAGTACTTC.